This record covers a single T cell receptor beta chain. Antigen: not known. The sample originates from a study of T cell responses to AZD1222 COVID-19 vaccine. Study results and limitations: With dominance at 160-218 and 743-854, vaccine-associated CD4 TCRs spanned spike. The donor group comprised mostly white British people and more females; the analysis possibly underestimated clonal diversity.

Method: immunoSEQ multiplex PCR; TCRdb's copy keeps in-frame clones and lacks some. The sample records tens of thousands of clones, 88% being singletons. The CDR3 has 12 amino acids. From germline, CDR1 is MDHEN and CDR2 SYDVKM. V dropped 6 bases and J dropped 5 bases, with 11 bases sitting between them. The sample consisted of peripheral blood, taken on day 0 of MenACWY control vaccination. This receptor was taken from an adult in good health. The chain has TRBV28 and TRBJ2-7, with a weak D call TRBD1 (7 bases). CDR3 loop: CASSQGGDEQYF. CDR3 nucleotide sequence: TGTGCCAGCAGCCAGGGGGGCGACGAGCAGTACTTC.